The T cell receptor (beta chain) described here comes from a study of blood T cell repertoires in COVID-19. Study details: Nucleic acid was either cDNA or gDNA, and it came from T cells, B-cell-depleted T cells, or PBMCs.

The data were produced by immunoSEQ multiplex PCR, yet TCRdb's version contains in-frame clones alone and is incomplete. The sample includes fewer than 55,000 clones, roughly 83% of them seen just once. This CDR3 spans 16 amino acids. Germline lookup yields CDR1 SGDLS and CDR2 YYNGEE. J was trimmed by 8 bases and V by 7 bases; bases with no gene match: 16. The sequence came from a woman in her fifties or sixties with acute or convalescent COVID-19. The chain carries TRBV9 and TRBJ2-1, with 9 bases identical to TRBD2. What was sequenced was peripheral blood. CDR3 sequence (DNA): TGTGCCAGCGGTAAACGGGTCGCGGGAGGGGGTGATGAGCAGTTCTTC. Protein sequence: CASGKRVAGGGDEQFF.